This TCR beta chain was found in a study of shared clonotypes between healthy human individuals. Overall study findings and caveats: As a rule, naive subsets had a larger estimated richness than memory subsets.

Notes on this clone: Antigen unknown.

The ends were cut back, 1 base at V and 13 bases at J, with 15 bases in the middle. Germline loops: CDR1 MDHEN, CDR2 SYDVKM. The CDR3 has 13 amino acids. Naive CD8 cells lacked CD45RO and underwent positive selection for CCR7, leaving out terminally differentiated effector memory CD45RA+ cells. Healthy and HIV-negative, the adult donors had no recent acute infections or vaccinations. Nashville, Tennessee was home to all donors, each a Caucasian adult. An approximately 210 ng quantity of DNA, tens of thousands of T cell genomes, went into the sorted-subset replicate PCRs. The method was immunoSEQ multiplex PCR; TCRdb's version includes in-frame clones alone and lacks a portion of them. The sample lists some 2.1 million clones, about 93% occurring once.

Material: naive CD8+ T cells from PBMCs. The sequence was obtained from a man younger than 35 in good health. Some clones in this sample may be carry-over from other donors' samples. The chain joins TRBV28 to TRBJ2-3; TRBD1 might be the D (5 bases). The chain's CDR3 is CASSLSSRLGEYF. The CDR3 nucleotides read TGTGCCAGCAGTTTATCGTCCCGGTTAGGGGAGTATTTT.